This T cell receptor (beta chain) originates from a study of T cells in localized non-small cell lung cancer. General study results and limits: Uninvolved adjacent lung had higher T cell clonality than tumor and all other tissues. When the top 100 tumor clones were examined, a median roughly 62 of them also appeared in the adjacent lung, which was paired and uninvolved. Because researchers sequenced only one region of the tumor, heterogeneity is still possible.

Profiling relied on immunoSEQ multiplex PCR, and the TCRdb table lists in-frame clones only, not all of them. The sample holds approximately 8,300 clones; under 90% are singletons and the top ten take 2.4%. V lost 2 bases to trimming and J lost 1 base; unmatched junction nucleotides: 1. CDR3 size: 14 residues. CDR1 and CDR2 (germline): SGHTA, FQGNSA. Worth noting for this clone: The antigen is not known.

The receptor's source is a female donor aged 60 or older with stage II squamous cell lung carcinoma. Specimen: peripheral blood, collected before any cancer treatment. The chain uses TRBV7-2 and TRBJ1-2, with 7 nucleotides matching TRBD1. CDR3 nucleotide sequence: TGTGCCAGCAGCTTAAACAGGGGTAACTATGGCTACACCTTC. Encoded protein: CASSLNRGNYGYTF.